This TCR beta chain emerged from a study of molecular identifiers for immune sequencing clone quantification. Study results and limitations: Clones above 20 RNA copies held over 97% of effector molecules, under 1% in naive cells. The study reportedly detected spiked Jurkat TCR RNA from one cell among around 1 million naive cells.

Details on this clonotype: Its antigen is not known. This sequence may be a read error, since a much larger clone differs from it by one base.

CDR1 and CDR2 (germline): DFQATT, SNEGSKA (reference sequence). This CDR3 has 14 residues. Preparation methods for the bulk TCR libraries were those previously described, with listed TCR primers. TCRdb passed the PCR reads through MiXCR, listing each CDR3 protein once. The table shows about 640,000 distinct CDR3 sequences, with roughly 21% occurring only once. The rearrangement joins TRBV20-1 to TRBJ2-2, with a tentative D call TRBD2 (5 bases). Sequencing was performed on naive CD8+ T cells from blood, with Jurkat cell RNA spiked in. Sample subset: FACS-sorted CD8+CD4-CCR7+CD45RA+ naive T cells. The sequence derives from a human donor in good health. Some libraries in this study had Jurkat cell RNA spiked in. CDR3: CSAKPATNTGEPFF. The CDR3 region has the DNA TGCAGTGCTAAACCTGCAACGAACACCGGGGAGCCGTTTTTT.